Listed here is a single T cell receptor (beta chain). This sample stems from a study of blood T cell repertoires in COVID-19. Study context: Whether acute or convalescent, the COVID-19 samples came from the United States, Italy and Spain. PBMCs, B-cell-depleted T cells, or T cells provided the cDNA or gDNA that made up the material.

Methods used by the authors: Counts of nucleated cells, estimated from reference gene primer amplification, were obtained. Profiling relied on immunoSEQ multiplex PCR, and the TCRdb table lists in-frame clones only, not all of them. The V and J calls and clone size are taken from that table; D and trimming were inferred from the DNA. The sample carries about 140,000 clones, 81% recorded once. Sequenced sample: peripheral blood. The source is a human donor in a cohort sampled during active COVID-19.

As DNA, the CDR3 is TGCAGCGTTGGGAAGACAGGGGACACTGAAGCTTTCTTT. It yields the protein CSVGKTGDTEAFF. This chain links TRBV29-1 with TRBJ1-1; 8 bases fit TRBD1. The germline gives CDR1 SQVTM, CDR2 ANQGSEA. CDR3 length equals 13 residues. Losses at the gene ends were 4 bases for V and 3 bases for J; bases not matched to a gene: 4.